The clone carrying this T cell receptor (beta chain) was observed at least ten times. Time point reported: sample taken at primary tumor resection. The data stem from a study of spatial heterogeneity in lung cancer. Via MiXCR, TCRdb re-called the 5' RACE reads, giving one row per CDR3 protein. The sample has some 38,000 distinct CDR3 sequences, approximately 3.1% seen once; the top ten hold about 34%. CDR1 and CDR2 (germline): PRHDT, FYEKMQ (reference sequence). CDR3 length equals 16 residues. V gave up 2 bases and J gave up 5 bases; unmatched junction bases: 9. J is TRBJ2-3 and V is TRBV13; 8 positions match TRBD1. The specimen comprised normal lung tissue next to the tumor, sampled at surgery. The receptor comes from a male donor with early-stage non-small cell lung cancer. In DNA, the CDR3 is TGTGCCAGCAGCTTACTCCAGGGGGCGCGACAAGATACGCAGTATTTT. Its translation is CASSLLQGARQDTQYF.